The 14 T cell receptor beta chains below come from one sample, sequenced in a study of shared clonotypes between healthy human individuals. TCRdb's table, derived via immunoSEQ multiplex PCR, lists solely in-frame clones and lacks some. Of roughly 380,000 clones listed, around 96% are singletons. The sequenced material came from memory CD8+ T cells sorted from blood. Sample subset: CD45RO+ cells pooled with CCR7-negative TemRA cells. Receptors were obtained from a man aged 25 to 45 in good health.

This chain links TRBV5-6 with TRBJ2-7; D is tentatively TRBD1 or TRBD2 (6 bases each). CDR1 is SGHDT and CDR2 is YYEEEE in the germline V gene. This CDR3 comprises 16 residues. Trimming removed 0 bases from V and 3 bases from J, with 16 bases in between. Here the CDR3 DNA reads TGTGCCAGCAGCTTGGTGGGCGCAGGGGAGGACTACGAGCAGTACTTC. This codes for CASSLVGAGEDYEQYF.

This chain links TRBV6-5 with TRBJ1-2, with TRBD1 identical over 10 bases. Germline CDR1 and CDR2: MNHEY and SVGAGI. The CDR3 contains 15 residues. The trim removed 1 base at V and 1 base at J, leaving 0 bases unmatched. The CDR3 nucleotides read TGTGCCAGCAGTTACTGGACAGGGGGTAACTATGGCTACACCTTC. Its protein product is CASSYWTGGNYGYTF.

V and J are TRBV7-9 and TRBJ2-3, with 13 bases identical to TRBD2. Trimming at V came to 2 bases and at J to 4 bases, leaving 3 bases not matched to a gene. Per the germline V gene, CDR1 is SEHNR and CDR2 is FQNEAQ (reference sequence). CDR3 length: 16 amino acids. Here the CDR3 reads CASSLIGLAGADTQYF. CDR3 DNA: TGTGCCAGCAGCTTAATAGGACTAGCGGGAGCAGATACGCAGTATTTT.

This chain joins TRBV7-9 and TRBJ2-3; 7 bases match TRBD2. Germline CDR1 SEHNR, CDR2 FQNEAQ (reference sequence). The CDR3 length is 14 residues. V lost 1 base and J lost 4; bases outside the gene matches: 2. The CDR3 DNA is TGTGCCAGCAGCTTAGTGGGAGGGCCAGATACGCAGTATTTT. Translating gives CASSLVGGPDTQYF.

This clone is a singleton in its sample. The gene calls are TRBV4-2 and TRBJ2-5; 7 bases are a match to TRBD2. V was pared by 1 base and J by 1 base, with 9 bases of the junction left unmatched. CDR1 is LGHNA and CDR2 is YNFKEQ in the germline V gene. This CDR3 contains 17 residues. The CDR3: CASSQVFLAEIQETQYF. The CDR3 coding sequence is TGTGCCAGCAGCCAAGTATTTCTAGCGGAAATCCAAGAGACCCAGTACTTC.

This chain joins TRBV10-2 and TRBJ1-1; D might be TRBD1 (6 bases). The germline CDR1 and CDR2 sequences are WSHSY and SAAADI. Trimming stripped 4 bases from V and 1 base from J, with 16 bases between. CDR3 length: 16 amino acids. The CDR3 here is CASSGNRGEGNTEAFF. Written as DNA, the CDR3 is TGCGCCAGCAGTGGGAATAGGGGGGAGGGGAACACTGAAGCTTTCTTT.

This chain uses TRBV6-5 with TRBJ1-2, with 9 bases identical to TRBD1. J was trimmed by 8 bases and V by 0 bases; bases with no gene match: 7. The CDR3 is 15 residues long. Germline CDR1 reads MNHEY; CDR2 reads SVGAGI. The CDR3 loop is CASSYSTLTGGGYTF. CDR3 bases: TGTGCCAGCAGTTACTCGACCCTGACAGGGGGAGGCTACACCTTC.

The genes are TRBV5-6 and TRBJ2-7, with 11 bases fitting TRBD2. CDR1 SGHDT and CDR2 YYEEEE come from the germline V gene. This CDR3 has 17 residues. Germline trimming cut 0 bases from V and 5 bases from J; bases unmatched to any gene: 10. CDR3 sequence: CASSLGLAGYMSDEQYF. Here the CDR3 DNA reads TGTGCCAGCAGCTTGGGACTAGCGGGATATATGAGTGACGAGCAGTACTTC.

V usage is TRBV5-1 and J usage is TRBJ2-3, with 10 bases matching TRBD2. The germline V gene encodes CDR1 SGHRS and CDR2 YFSETQ. This CDR3 contains 14 residues. With 0 bases clipped from V and 8 bases from J, the junction kept 3 bases outside the gene matches. CDR3 amino acids: CASSLEVAGGTQYF. CDR3 DNA: TGCGCCAGCAGCTTGGAGGTAGCGGGAGGTACGCAGTATTTT.

The chain uses TRBV10-3 and TRBJ2-3; D is perhaps TRBD1 or TRBD2 (5 bases each). V was clipped by 8 bases and J by 2 bases, with 14 bases between them. Germline loops: CDR1 ENHRY, CDR2 SYGVKD. The CDR3 contains 14 residues. The CDR3 DNA reads TGTGCCATCTGGCCGAGAGGGGCCACAGATACGCAGTATTTT. It is translated as CAIWPRGATDTQYF.

The chain employs TRBV28 and TRBJ1-5, with 10 bases lining up with TRBD1. CDR3 length: 15 residues. CDR1 is MDHEN and CDR2 is SYDVKM in the germline V gene. The ends lost 5 bases at V and 6 bases at J; junction bases unmatched: 7. The CDR3 DNA is TGTGCCAGCAGTCCCCGACAGGGGGCGACTCAGCCCCAGCATTTT. The encoded protein is CASSPRQGATQPQHF.

CDR3: CATSGTVYEQYF. The CDR3 DNA reads as TGTGCCACCAGCGGGACAGTCTACGAGCAGTACTTC. The gene calls are TRBV28 and TRBJ2-7; D might be TRBD1 or TRBD2, each matching 7 bases. CDR1 is MDHEN and CDR2 is SYDVKM in the germline V gene. The V gene lost 10 bases and the J gene lost 3 bases, with 13 bases spanning the gap. CDR3 length: 12 amino acids.

This clone was recorded a few times. At the DNA level, this CDR3 is encoded by other sequences in the same sample as well. The genes are TRBV18 and TRBJ1-5; D ambiguous. Per the germline V gene, CDR1 is KGHSH and CDR2 is LQKENI. The V and J ends lost 2 bases and 2 bases respectively, with 1 base between them. The CDR3 has 12 amino acids. The CDR3 DNA reads TGTGCCAGCTCACCAGGCAATCAGCCCCAGCATTTT. It encodes CASSPGNQPQHF.

The CDR3, as DNA: TGTGCCAGCAGCGACAGTTATCAGCCCCAGCATTTT. It codes for CASSDSYQPQHF. The gene calls are TRBV2 and TRBJ1-5; the D gene is possibly TRBD1 (5 bases). Germline V gives CDR1 SNHLY, CDR2 FYNNEI. There are 12 residues in the CDR3. The ends were cut back, 6 bases at V and 5 bases at J, with 8 bases in the middle.